The entry below describes one T cell receptor (beta chain). The antigen this receptor binds is unknown. No per-base quality is available; no much larger clone lies one base away. This sample is drawn from a study of blood T cell repertoires in COVID-19 (TCRdb year 2020). For the study in its entirety: Collaborator samples came from the United States, Italy and Spain and covered acute and convalescent phases of COVID-19. Samples came from the ongoing ImmuneRACE study (first 160 participants) plus 1,254 subjects from 6 global collaborators. The repertoires were released in a freely available public database intended as a resource for research on the immune response to SARS-CoV-2. Where available, HLA class I and class II types were obtained from metadata supplied by the sample provider rather than from assay-based typing. Subjects who had been exposed to COVID-19, were actively infected with it, or had recovered from it provided the deeply sampled blood TCRbeta repertoires that made up the dataset. The material from the prospective study consisted of cDNA or gDNA derived from T cells, B-cell-depleted T cells, or PBMCs. The sample metadata nearly always contained a de-identified subject ID, COVID-19 status, age in years and sex.

The collaborating institutions used their own protocols to collect whole blood in K2EDTA tubes. For TCRbeta analysis, collaborators shipped samples in one of three forms: frozen whole blood, isolated PBMCs, or DNA extracted from either of those sample types. The immunoSEQ Assay, a bias-controlled multiplex PCR, was used to amplify TCRbeta CDR3 regions from genomic DNA. As for the authors' bioinformatics: The number of nucleated cells in each sample was estimated by amplification of reference gene primers within the assay. To quantify the absolute abundance of each unique TCRbeta CDR3 rearrangement, sequence reads were collapsed and filtered. For each sample, productive Simpson clonality was calculated by taking the square root of Simpson's diversity index across productive rearrangements. The table was pulled from immuneACCESS by TCRdb, which kept in-frame rearrangements only. Such tables lose some clones; where checked, under half of the loss comes from unresolved V genes, and the rest has no known cause. V, J and clone size derive from that table, while D and trimming were established from the DNA sequence. This sample is represented by 52,000 or so clones; about 76% of them were singletons. Jointly, the top ten make up roughly a fifth of the sample.

The full study reports these points: The quantity of clinical and demographic metadata differed by source and by participant and was supplied without curation.

The CDR3 sequence holds 13 residues, the cysteine and phenylalanine included. The CDR3 DNA has 39 bases and is translated from base 1. The germline V gene supplies CDR1 SGHTS and CDR2 YDEGEE. V gives up 7 bases and J gives up 2 bases, and the segment between their germline ends measures 12 bases. This sequence uses TRBV5-8 and TRBJ1-2; the D gene cannot be resolved reliably. The TCR originated in a middle-aged man with active or convalescent COVID-19. The sequencing input was peripheral blood. DNA sequence: TGTGCCAGCCTCCCGTTGTTCAACTATGGCTACACCTTC. It is translated as CASLPLFNYGYTF.